The entry below describes one TCR beta chain. PCR employed 60 Vbeta and 13 Jbeta primers. The table came from immunoSEQ multiplex PCR; TCRdb's copy has only in-frame clones and leaves some out. The sample holds tens of thousands of clones, 65% to 85% seen once. The sample belongs to a study of cytomegalovirus exposure and HLA in healthy donors. Study summary: Approximately 77 million unique TCRs from HLA-typed donors were held in an early release of data.

The CDR3 contains 11 residues. Trimming stripped 4 bases from V and 4 bases from J, with 8 bases between. The germline gives CDR1 SQVTM, CDR2 ANQGSEA. The V and J genes are TRBV29-1 and TRBJ2-7; D is unresolved. Sequencing was done on a sample of PBMCs. The clonotype comes from a woman aged 25-40 years in good health and CMV-seronegative. The CDR3 sequence: CSVAEEYEQYF. The DNA of the CDR3 is TGCAGCGTTGCTGAGGAATACGAGCAGTACTTC.